This T cell receptor beta chain was found in a study of cytomegalovirus exposure and HLA in healthy donors. Study-wide results and caveats: Some V segments, TRBV6-2 and TRBV6-3 among them, were indistinguishable and were therefore excluded.

Regarding this clone: Its antigen is unidentified.

J lost 2 bases, V lost 0 bases, and 2 bases had no gene match. There are 17 residues in the CDR3. Germline CDR1 and CDR2: SEHNR and FQNEAQ (reference sequence). The PCR had 60 Vbeta and 13 Jbeta primers. TCRdb's table, derived via immunoSEQ multiplex PCR, lists solely in-frame clones and lacks some. The sample carries 90,000 to 130,000 clones, 79% recorded once. This receptor was taken from a woman aged 18-29 years in good health and CMV-seropositive. Sequenced input: PBMCs. The chain carries TRBV7-9 and TRBJ2-1, with 12 bases that match TRBD2. DNA of the CDR3: TGTGCCAGCAGCTTAGCCGCTAGCGGGAGGGCCTACAATGAGCAGTTCTTC. Encoded protein: CASSLAASGRAYNEQFF.